This entry lists 10 T cell receptor beta chains sequenced from one sample in a study of long-term antiretroviral therapy in people with HIV. With survey level as its setting, the immunoSEQ assay was v3.0. Clones were read by immunoSEQ multiplex PCR, and TCRdb kept only the in-frame ones, dropping some. This table holds 20,000 to 25,000 clones, around 77% found once. The sequencing here drew on unsorted PBMCs, taken less than 1.8 years before starting antiretroviral therapy. Receptor source: a woman in her thirties or forties with HIV.

In its sample, this clone was seen a few times. The chain is built from TRBV6-5 and TRBJ1-6, with unresolved D. Between the trimmed V and J ends, which lost 5 bases and 7 bases, there was a span of 9 bases. The CDR3 runs to 13 residues. Germline values: CDR1 MNHEY, CDR2 SVGAGI. CDR3 DNA: TGTGCCAGCAGTGCGAACCAGAATTCACCCCTCCACTTT. This encodes CASSANQNSPLHF.

The V call is TRBV5-4, the J call TRBJ2-7, with D uncertain. This CDR3 spans 12 amino acids. The germline V gene has CDR1 SGHNT and CDR2 YYREEE (reference sequence). Trimming took 0 bases from V and 3 from J, leaving 4 bases between them. CDR3 residues: CASSLDYYEQYF. The CDR3 DNA reads as TGTGCCAGCAGCTTGGACTACTACGAGCAGTACTTC.

This clone was observed once. The V call is TRBV18, the J call TRBJ2-5, with TRBD2 as a possible D gene (5 bases). The end of the DNA aligns better with TRBJ2-7, so the J call may be wrong. Germline assignment: CDR1 KGHSH and CDR2 LQKENI. The CDR3 extends over 16 amino acids. CDR3 region: CASSSSNTGNGGEQYF. Here the CDR3 DNA reads TGTGCCAGCTCATCCTCCAACACGGGGAACGGTGGCGAGCAGTACTTC.

The genes are TRBV18 and TRBJ1-1; D not resolved. V shed 3 bases and J shed 2 bases, with 13 bases lying between them. This CDR3 comprises 15 residues. Germline V gives CDR1 KGHSH, CDR2 LQKENI. The CDR3 nucleotides read TGTGCCAGCTCACCGGAGGTAGGGTTTAACACTGAAGCTTTCTTT. Amino acid sequence: CASSPEVGFNTEAFF.

This chain connects TRBV5-6 to TRBJ1-1; perhaps TRBD1 as D (6 bases). The V and J ends lost 1 base and 1 base respectively, with 8 bases between them. This CDR3 region has 14 residues. Germline V CDR1 and CDR2: SGHDT, YYEEEE. Here the CDR3 reads CASSLWGANTEAFF. CDR3 nucleotide sequence: TGTGCCAGCAGCTTGTGGGGGGCGAACACTGAAGCTTTCTTT.

The rearrangement joins TRBV27 to TRBJ1-1, with D unresolved. Germline V CDR1 and CDR2: MNHEY, SMNVEV (reference sequence). V gave up 0 bases and J gave up 3 bases, with 5 bases separating them. The CDR3 sequence is 13 residues long. CDR3 loop: CASSLSRDTEAFF. The CDR3 DNA sequence: TGTGCCAGCAGTTTATCGCGGGACACTGAAGCTTTCTTT.

V gene TRBV6-1 combines with J gene TRBJ1-5, with 8 bases lining up with TRBD1. Germline CDR1 reads MNHNS; CDR2 reads SASEGT. The CDR3 spans 14 residues. The V and J ends lost 6 bases and 7 bases, in that order; junction bases with no gene match: 8. The CDR3 protein is CASSPDRGDQPQHF. The CDR3, as DNA: TGTGCCAGCAGCCCAGACAGGGGTGACCAGCCCCAGCATTTT.

This chain connects TRBV5-1 to TRBJ2-7, with 8 bases fitting TRBD1. Germline CDR1 reads SGHRS; CDR2 reads YFSETQ. The V segment lost 0 bases and the J segment 5 bases; nucleotides outside the gene matches: 4. The CDR3 is 14 amino acids. The CDR3 nucleotides are TGCGCCAGCAGCTTGGTTCAGGGGGCCCACGAGCAGTACTTC. It codes for CASSLVQGAHEQYF.

The rearrangement joins TRBV6-5 to TRBJ1-3; 7 positions agree with TRBD1. With 2 bases clipped from V and 2 bases from J, the junction kept 6 bases outside the gene matches. This CDR3 is built from 16 residues. Germline CDR1 and CDR2: MNHEY and SVGAGI. The CDR3 spells CASSYRTGVAGNTIYF. For the CDR3, the DNA is TGTGCCAGCAGTTACAGAACAGGGGTCGCTGGAAACACCATATATTTT.

The chain is built from TRBV7-9 and TRBJ2-7, with TRBD1 matching 7 bases. V was clipped by 5 bases and J by 0 bases; unmatched bases: 7. Germline CDR1 reads SEHNR; CDR2 reads FQNEAQ (reference sequence). CDR3 length: 15 amino acids. The CDR3 protein is CASSPWTGHSYEQYF. The CDR3 DNA sequence: TGTGCCAGCAGCCCCTGGACAGGCCACTCCTACGAGCAGTACTTC.